These 19 T cell receptor beta chains originate from one sample sequenced in a study of response to subunit inactivated influenza vaccine. TCRdb processed the RT-PCR reads anew with MiXCR; each CDR3 protein has one entry. This sample carries 650,000 to 800,000 distinct CDR3 sequences, approximately 15% of them seen once, and the ten largest clones take 5.5% to 7%. The source was PBMCs from blood, collected less than 15 days before vaccination. The receptors originated from a man between 50 and 59 years old who received an inactivated influenza vaccine.

The chain has TRBV6-2 or TRBV6-3 and TRBJ2-2; D not certain. Trimming removed 0 bases from V and 9 bases from J, with 14 bases in between. This CDR3 is 15 amino acids long. Germline CDR1 and CDR2: MNHEY and SVGEGT. The CDR3 here is CASSYSNHPERELFF. The CDR3, as DNA: TGTGCCAGCAGTTACTCGAATCACCCGGAGCGGGAGCTGTTTTTT.

This clonotype has ten or more counts. The gene calls are TRBV18 and TRBJ2-7; 7 bases fit TRBD2. Germline trimming cut 3 bases from V and 5 bases from J; bases unmatched to any gene: 4. The CDR3 is 13 amino acids. Germline values: CDR1 KGHSH, CDR2 LQKENI. The chain's CDR3 is CASSPAGAHEQYF. The CDR3 DNA reads TGTGCCAGCTCACCGGCGGGAGCCCACGAGCAGTACTTC.

Details on this clonotype: The junction departs from germline at one end; a sequencing error may be responsible. The V and J genes are TRBV20-1 and TRBJ1-6; 7 nucleotides match TRBD1. CDR3 size: 18 residues. The germline V gene has CDR1 DFQATT and CDR2 SNEGSKA (reference sequence). CDR3 in DNA: TGCAGTGCCCCGGCTCCGGGACAGATGAGCTCCTATAATTCACCCCTCCTCTTT. Translated: CSAPAPGQMSSYNSPLLF.

This clonotype was detected only a few times. The chain couples TRBV20-1 to TRBJ1-5; D call uncertain. CDR1 and CDR2 (germline): DFQATT, SNEGSKA (reference sequence). The CDR3 extends over 13 amino acids. V lost 5 bases, J lost 5 bases, and 13 bases lay in between. The CDR3, as DNA: TGCAGTGCTGCCGTGGCGCTCGATCAGCCCCAGCATTTT. Protein: CSAAVALDQPQHF.

The chain's CDR3 is CSANVALAGLHSTDTQYF. The CDR3 bases are TGCAGCGCCAATGTCGCGCTAGCGGGGCTGCATAGCACAGATACGCAGTATTTT. The chain links TRBV29-1 to TRBJ2-3, with 9 bases lining up with TRBD2. The CDR3 has 18 amino acids. The V gene end was trimmed by 7 bases and the J gene end by 0 bases; junction bases not matched to a gene: 17. Per germline, CDR1 SQVTM and CDR2 ANQGSEA.

This clonotype was picked up a small number of times. The chain couples TRBV20-1 to TRBJ2-2; D is possibly TRBD2 (5 bases). The CDR3 covers 15 residues. Germline V gives CDR1 DFQATT, CDR2 SNEGSKA (reference sequence). V lost 2 bases to trimming and J lost 6 bases, with 16 bases between them. This chain's CDR3 is CSARTARRAAGELFF. CDR3 sequence (DNA): TGCAGTGCTAGAACCGCCCGGAGAGCGGCCGGGGAGCTGTTTTTT.

This clonotype was observed a handful of times. The chain employs TRBV3-1 and TRBJ1-2; no clear D gene. V shed 2 bases and J shed 8 bases, with 9 bases lying between them. This CDR3 contains 12 residues. CDR1 and CDR2 (germline): LGHDT, YNNKEL (reference sequence). The CDR3, as DNA: TGTGCCAGCAGCCAAATGCCCGGGGGCTACACCTTC. Translated: CASSQMPGGYTF.

This clonotype has only a few counts. The genes are TRBV7-6 and TRBJ2-3; 9 nucleotides line up with TRBD1. The germline CDR1 and CDR2 sequences are SGHVS and FNYEAQ. J gave up 4 bases and V 4 bases, and 9 bases lay outside the gene matches. The length of the CDR3 is 16 residues. CDR3 residues: CASSYNRGLRADTQYF. The CDR3 coding sequence is TGTGCCAGCAGCTACAACAGGGGGCTGAGGGCAGATACGCAGTATTTT.

In this sample, this clonotype turned up a few times. The rearrangement links TRBV30 to TRBJ1-2; tentatively, D is TRBD1 (6 bases). From germline, CDR1 is GTSNPN and CDR2 SVGIG (reference sequence). This CDR3 is 12 amino acids long. Trimming took 4 bases from V and 8 from J, leaving 14 bases between them. The CDR3 loop reads CAWNTVGAGYTF. CDR3 DNA sequence: TGTGCCTGGAATACTGTGGGGGCCGGCTACACCTTC.

This clonotype was seen more than once but under ten times. The chain joins TRBV7-2 to TRBJ2-2; D not certain. The germline V gene encodes CDR1 SGHTA and CDR2 FQGNSA. Trimming left V 0 bases short and J 0 bases short, with 8 bases between. CDR3 length equals 16 residues. The CDR3 nucleotides are TGTGCCAGCAGCTTAGCTCACTTAACGAACACCGGGGAGCTGTTTTTT. Protein product: CASSLAHLTNTGELFF.

J is TRBJ2-7 and V is TRBV7-9, with D tentatively TRBD1 or TRBD2 (5 bases each). V was trimmed by 11 bases and J by 8 bases, leaving 16 bases between them. The germline CDR1 and CDR2 sequences are SEHNR and FQNEAQ (reference sequence). This CDR3 has 11 amino acids. DNA of the CDR3: TGTGCCGGGGACGTACGTGGGAAGCAGTACTTC. Its translation: CAGDVRGKQYF. Filled out from reference TRBV7-9 and TRBJ2-7, the complete variable domain reads DTGVSQNPRHKITKRGQNVTFRCDPISEHNRLYWYRQTLGQGPEFLTYFQNEAQLEKSRLLSDRFSAERPKGSFSTLEIQRTEQGDSAMYLCAGDVRGKQYFGPGTRLTVT.

CDR3 in DNA: TGTGCCAGCAGCACACAAGCGGGGAGCACAGATACGCAGTATTTT. Protein: CASSTQAGSTDTQYF. The chain links TRBV7-2 to TRBJ2-3; 7 bases align to TRBD2. The V gene end was trimmed by 5 bases and the J gene end by 0 bases; junction bases not matched to a gene: 5. CDR1 and CDR2 (germline): SGHTA, FQGNSA. The CDR3 is made up of 15 amino acids.

The chain has TRBV7-2 and TRBJ2-1; a weak D match, TRBD1 (6 bases). Trimming stripped 2 bases from V and 5 bases from J, with 10 bases between. The CDR3 contains 14 residues. CDR1 and CDR2 from the germline V gene are SGHTA and FQGNSA. CDR3 loop: CASSLKTGHNEQFF. The CDR3 DNA sequence: TGTGCCAGCAGCTTAAAAACAGGGCACAATGAGCAGTTCTTC.

This clonotype was detected a few times. The V gene is TRBV3-1, the J gene TRBJ2-5; D is ambiguous. The V gene lost 4 bases and the J gene lost 3 bases, with 9 bases spanning the gap. The CDR3 totals 13 residues. In germline, CDR1 is LGHDT, CDR2 YNNKEL (reference sequence). The CDR3 region has the DNA TGTGCCAGCAGCCCGATGTCGGAAGAGACCCAGTACTTC. Translated: CASSPMSEETQYF.

This clonotype was detected only a few times. The chain combines TRBV12-3 or TRBV12-4 with TRBJ2-5; TRBD1 matches 8 bases. There are 14 residues in the CDR3. V trimming: 3 bases; J trimming: 5 bases; junction bases outside the gene matches: 5. CDR3 protein: CASSFSGGVETQYF. DNA for the CDR3: TGTGCCAGCAGTTTCTCAGGGGGCGTTGAGACCCAGTACTTC.

This clonotype was recorded at least ten times. The chain couples TRBV3-1 to TRBJ2-7, with D maybe TRBD2 (5 bases). V lost 0 bases and J 1 base, leaving 10 bases between the germline ends. The CDR3 has 15 amino acids. Germline CDR1 and CDR2: LGHDT and YNNKEL (reference sequence). CDR3 protein: CASSQEFGLSYEQYF. The CDR3 DNA reads TGTGCCAGCAGCCAAGAATTCGGACTTTCCTACGAGCAGTACTTC.

This clonotype was seen many times. The chain carries TRBV4-3 and TRBJ2-3; no clear D. Germline values: CDR1 LGHNA, CDR2 YSLEER. This CDR3 contains 17 residues. Trimming removed 0 bases at V and 1 base at J, with 14 bases between. DNA for the CDR3: TGCGCCAGCAGCCAAGATATCGTTGGCGGCCGCACAGATACGCAGTATTTT. Translation: CASSQDIVGGRTDTQYF.

This clonotype was observed a handful of times. V and J are TRBV12-3 or TRBV12-4 and TRBJ2-2, with TRBD1 identical over 10 bases. The length of the CDR3 is 13 residues. CDR3 sequence: CAQGQGFTGELFF. The DNA of the CDR3 is TGTGCTCAGGGACAGGGGTTCACCGGGGAGCTGTTTTTT.

This rearrangement joins TRBV5-1 to TRBJ2-3; TRBD1 might be the D (5 bases). The V gene's germline CDR1 is SGHRS and CDR2 YFSETQ. Trimming removed 3 bases at V and 2 bases at J, with 13 bases between. The CDR3 has 15 residues. CDR3 bases: TGCGCCAGCAGCTCTGGACAATTCGCCACAGATACGCAGTATTTT. It translates to CASSSGQFATDTQYF.